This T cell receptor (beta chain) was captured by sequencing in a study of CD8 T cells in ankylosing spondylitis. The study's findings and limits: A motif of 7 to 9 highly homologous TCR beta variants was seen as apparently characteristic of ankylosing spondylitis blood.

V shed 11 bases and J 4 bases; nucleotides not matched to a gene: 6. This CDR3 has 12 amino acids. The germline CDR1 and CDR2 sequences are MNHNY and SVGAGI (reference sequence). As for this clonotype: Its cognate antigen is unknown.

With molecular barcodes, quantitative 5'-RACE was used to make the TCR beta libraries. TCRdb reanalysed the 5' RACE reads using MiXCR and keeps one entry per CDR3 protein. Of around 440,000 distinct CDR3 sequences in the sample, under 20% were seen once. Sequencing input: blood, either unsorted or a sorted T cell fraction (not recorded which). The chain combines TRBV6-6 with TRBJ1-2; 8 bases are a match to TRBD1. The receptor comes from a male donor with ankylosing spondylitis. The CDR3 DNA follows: TGTGCCGCTCGGACAGGGAGCTATGGCTACACCTTC. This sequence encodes CAARTGSYGYTF.